The next 9 T cell receptor beta chains were all read from a single sample in a study of regulatory T cells in long-lasting Graves disease. Libraries of TCR beta came from iRepertoire HTBI primers plus Arm-PCR of CDR3 regions. TCRdb used MiXCR to reprocess the multiplex PCR reads, holding one entry per CDR3 protein. The sample consists of 550,000 to 650,000 distinct CDR3 sequences, about 16% of them appearing once. Time point here: newly diagnosed GD, antithyroid drugs for less than 3 months. RNA extracted from PBMCs served as the sequencing template. These records were also assigned to another study, of T cells in Graves' hyperthyroidism and ophthalmopathy.

The sample consisted of peripheral blood mononuclear cells (PBMCs), taken at new diagnosis, from a patient treated with antithyroid drugs. The origin of the receptors is a man aged 18 to 30 with Graves disease.

Of note for this clonotype: A read error may be the cause here, since a much bigger clone is one base away. V and J are TRBV20-1 and TRBJ2-3; D is tentatively TRBD1 or TRBD2 (5 bases each). The DNA end is more similar to TRBJ2-5, so the J call may be wrong. CDR1 is DFQATT, CDR2 SNEGSKA, per germline (reference sequence). This CDR3 is built from 13 residues. The CDR3: CSASRGQAETQYF. The CDR3 region has the DNA TGCAGTGCTAGCCGGGGCCAAGCAGAGACCCAGTACTTC.

The chain uses TRBV5-4 and TRBJ2-7; 7 nucleotides align to TRBD2. This CDR3 has 15 amino acids. Per germline, CDR1 SGHNT and CDR2 YYREEE (reference sequence). The trim removed 4 bases at V and 3 bases at J, leaving 10 bases unmatched. The CDR3 DNA follows: TGTGCCAGCAGCCCTCGGGGTGGGGGGGGCTACGAGCAGTACTTC. Its protein is CASSPRGGGGYEQYF.

The gene calls are TRBV11-2 and TRBJ2-1; TRBD2 matches at 14 bases. In germline, CDR1 is SGHAT, CDR2 FQNNGV. J lost 7 bases, V lost 0 bases, and 5 bases had no gene match. This CDR3 comprises 17 residues. CDR3 DNA: TGTGCCAGCAGCTTAGATATGGGACTAGCGGGAGTAAATGAGCAGTTCTTC. This gives the protein CASSLDMGLAGVNEQFF.

This clonotype was observed many times. The chain employs TRBV7-9 and TRBJ2-2; D is possibly TRBD1 (5 bases). Germline assignment: CDR1 SEHNR and CDR2 FQNEAQ (reference sequence). Trimming pared 3 bases from V and 6 bases from J, leaving 8 bases between. This CDR3 region has 13 residues. The CDR3: CASSLTVPGELFF. The CDR3 coding sequence is TGTGCCAGCAGCTTGACAGTCCCCGGGGAGCTGTTTTTT. The variable domain in full, with the rest retrieved from reference TRBV7-9 and TRBJ2-2, is DTGVSQNPRHKITKRGQNVTFRCDPISEHNRLYWYRQTLGQGPEFLTYFQNEAQLEKSRLLSDRFSAERPKGSFSTLEIQRTEQGDSAMYLCASSLTVPGELFFGEGSRLTVL.

The sample holds many counts of this clonotype. This chain uses TRBV12-3 or TRBV12-4 with TRBJ1-1, with D perhaps matching TRBD1 (6 bases). The V and J ends lost 6 bases and 4 bases respectively, with 18 bases between them. The CDR3 has 15 amino acids. As DNA, the CDR3 is TGTGCCAGCAGACACGAAGGGGGTTTAGGCACTGAAGCTTTCTTT. Translation: CASRHEGGLGTEAFF.

The gene calls are TRBV7-9 and TRBJ2-7; 7 nucleotides match TRBD1. Germline CDR1 SEHNR, CDR2 FQNEAQ (reference sequence). V trimming: 4 bases; J trimming: 2 bases; junction bases outside the gene matches: 8. There are 15 residues in the CDR3. The CDR3 nucleotides are TGTGCCAGCAGCTCCCTTTTGCAGGGGGCCTACGAGCAGTACTTC. It codes for CASSSLLQGAYEQYF.

This clonotype came up many times. The rearrangement joins TRBV30 to TRBJ2-7, with 7 bases matching TRBD2. The CDR3 runs 14 residues. V lost 3 bases to trimming and J lost 2 bases; unmatched junction nucleotides: 7. Germline V gene sequence: CDR1 GTSNPN, CDR2 SVGIG (reference sequence). Here the CDR3 DNA reads TGTGCCTGGAGCGGGAGGACACTTACCTACGAGCAGTACTTC. Encoded protein: CAWSGRTLTYEQYF. Drawing the rest from reference TRBV30 and TRBJ2-7, the complete variable domain is SQTIHQWPATLVQPVGSPLSLECTVEGTSNPNLYWYRQAAGRGLQLLFYSVGIGQISSEVPQNLSASRPQDRQFILSSKKLLLSDSGFYLCAWSGRTLTYEQYFGPGTRLTVT.

This clonotype occurred many times. The genes are TRBV6-1 and TRBJ2-7; 8 bases map to TRBD2. Germline V gene sequence: CDR1 MNHNS, CDR2 SASEGT. The CDR3 length is 14 residues. After removal of 6 bases from V and 5 bases from J, the junction contained 9 bases not matched to a gene. Here the CDR3 reads CASRGGLVGHEQYF. CDR3 nucleotides: TGTGCCAGCAGGGGGGGACTAGTCGGCCACGAGCAGTACTTC.

This clonotype was seen ten or more times. The chain recombines TRBV20-1 with TRBJ1-4; D is unresolved. CDR3 length: 13 amino acids. Germline CDR1 and CDR2: DFQATT and SNEGSKA (reference sequence). V lost 3 bases and J lost 8, with 13 bases in between. The DNA for the CDR3 is TGCAGTGCTAGTGCCGGGCCATTGGAAAAACTGTTTTTT. This sequence encodes CSASAGPLEKLFF.